This paragraph covers one TCR beta chain sequence. Authors' analysis steps: Amplifying reference gene primers gave estimates of nucleated cell counts. Measured with immunoSEQ multiplex PCR; TCRdb has only the in-frame clones, and not every one. D and trimming were read from the DNA, whereas the V and J calls and clone size are those reported in that table. The table lists around 210,000 clones, about 89% of them singletons. V was pared by 4 bases and J by 0 bases, with 9 bases of the junction left unmatched. Per germline, CDR1 LGHDT and CDR2 YNNKEL (reference sequence). The CDR3 is 18 residues long. This entry comes from a study of blood T cell repertoires in COVID-19. The wider study: Researchers got acute and convalescent COVID-19 samples from the United States, Italy and Spain.

Individuals drawn from about 26 US areas were roughly 18 to 95 years old. Cohort assignment relied on participant-reported clinical history. The source is a woman younger than 30 who had recovered from COVID-19. V and J are TRBV3-1 (or the pseudogene TRBV3-2) and TRBJ2-1; 10 nucleotides line up with TRBD2. Sequences were obtained from PBMCs or T cells enriched from blood (not recorded which). DNA of the CDR3: TGTGCCAGCAGCCCTATAGCGGGGGGCTTTAGCTCCTACAATGAGCAGTTCTTC. Its protein product is CASSPIAGGFSSYNEQFF.